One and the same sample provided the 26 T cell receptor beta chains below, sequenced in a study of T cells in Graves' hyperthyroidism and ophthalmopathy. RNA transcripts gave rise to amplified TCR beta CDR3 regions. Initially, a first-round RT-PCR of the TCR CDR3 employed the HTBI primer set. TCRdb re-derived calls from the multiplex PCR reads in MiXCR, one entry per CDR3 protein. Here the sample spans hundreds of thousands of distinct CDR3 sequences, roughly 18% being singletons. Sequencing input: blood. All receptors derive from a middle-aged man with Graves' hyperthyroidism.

As DNA, the CDR3 is TGTGCCAGCAGCACCGGAGCGGGGGGGCAAGATACGCAGTATTTT. Translation gives CASSTGAGGQDTQYF. The chain combines TRBV7-2 with TRBJ2-3; 10 bases line up with TRBD2. V gave up 5 bases and J gave up 5 bases; unmatched junction bases: 7. Germline CDR1 and CDR2: SGHTA and FQGNSA. This CDR3 contains 15 residues.

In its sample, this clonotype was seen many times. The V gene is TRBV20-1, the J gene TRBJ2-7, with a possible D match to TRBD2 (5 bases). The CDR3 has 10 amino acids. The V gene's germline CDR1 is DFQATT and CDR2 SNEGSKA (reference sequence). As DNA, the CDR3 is TGCACCACGGACTTCTACGAGCAGTACTTC. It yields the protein CTTDFYEQYF.

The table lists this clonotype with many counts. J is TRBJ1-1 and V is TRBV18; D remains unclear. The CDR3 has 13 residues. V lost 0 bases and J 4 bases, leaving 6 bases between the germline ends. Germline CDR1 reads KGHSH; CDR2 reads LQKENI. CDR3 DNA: TGTGCCAGCTCACCACCAGAACTCACTGAAGCTTTCTTT. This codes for CASSPPELTEAFF.

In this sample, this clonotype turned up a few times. The CDR3 DNA reads TGTGCCAGCAGTAAGAGACGGAACACTGAAGCTTTCTTT. Its translation is CASSKRRNTEAFF. The V and J genes are TRBV6-2 or TRBV6-3 and TRBJ1-1; no firm D call. The CDR3 has 13 residues. Trimming cost V 5 bases and J 1 base, with 8 bases left between them. Per germline, CDR1 MNHEY and CDR2 SVGEGT.

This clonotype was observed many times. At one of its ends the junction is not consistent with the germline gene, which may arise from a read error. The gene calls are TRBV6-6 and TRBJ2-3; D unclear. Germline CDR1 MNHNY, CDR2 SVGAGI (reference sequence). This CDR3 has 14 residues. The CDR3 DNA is TGCGCCAGCAGTTACGTGGGTTCCCCAGATACGCAGTATTTT. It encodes CASSYVGSPDTQYF.

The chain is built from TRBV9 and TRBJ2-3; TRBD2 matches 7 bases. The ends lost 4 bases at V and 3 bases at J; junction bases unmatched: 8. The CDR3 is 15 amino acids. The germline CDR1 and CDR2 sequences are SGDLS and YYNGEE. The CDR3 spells CASSPRQRGTDTQYF. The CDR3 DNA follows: TGTGCCAGCAGCCCCCGCCAGCGGGGAACAGATACGCAGTATTTT.

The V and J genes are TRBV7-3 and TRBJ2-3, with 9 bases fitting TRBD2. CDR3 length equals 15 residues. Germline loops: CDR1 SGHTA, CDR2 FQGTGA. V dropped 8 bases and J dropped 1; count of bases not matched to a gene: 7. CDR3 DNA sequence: TGTGCCAGCGTCGTGGGACTAGCTGGCACAGATACGCAGTATTTT. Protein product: CASVVGLAGTDTQYF.

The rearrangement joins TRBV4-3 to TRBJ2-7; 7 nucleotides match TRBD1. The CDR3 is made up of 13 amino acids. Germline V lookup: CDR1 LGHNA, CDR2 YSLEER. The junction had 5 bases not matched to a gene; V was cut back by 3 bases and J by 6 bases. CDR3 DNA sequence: TGCGCCAGCAGCCATTCCACAGGGGCCGAGCAGTACTTC. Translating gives CASSHSTGAEQYF.

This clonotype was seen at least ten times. CDR3 bases: TGTGCCAGCAGTTACCGGGGGAACACTGAAGCTTTCTTT. Its protein product is CASSYRGNTEAFF. V gene TRBV6-2 or TRBV6-3 combines with J gene TRBJ1-1; unclear D gene. This CDR3 contains 13 residues. Trimming removed 2 bases at V and 1 base at J, with 5 bases between. Germline loops: CDR1 MNHEY, CDR2 SVGEGT.

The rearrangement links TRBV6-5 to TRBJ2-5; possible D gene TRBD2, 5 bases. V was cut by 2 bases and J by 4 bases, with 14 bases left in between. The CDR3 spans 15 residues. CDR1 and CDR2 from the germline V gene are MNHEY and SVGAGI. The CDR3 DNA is TGTGCCAGCAGTTACGCCGGGGTTGAGGCAGAGACCCAGTACTTC. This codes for CASSYAGVEAETQYF.

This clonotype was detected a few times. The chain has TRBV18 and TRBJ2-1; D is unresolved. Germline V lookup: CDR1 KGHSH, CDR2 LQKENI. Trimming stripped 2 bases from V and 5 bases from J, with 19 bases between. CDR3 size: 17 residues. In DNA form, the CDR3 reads TGTGCCAGCTCACCAGAAGGGCCACACGGGCCCAACAATGAGCAGTTCTTC. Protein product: CASSPEGPHGPNNEQFF.

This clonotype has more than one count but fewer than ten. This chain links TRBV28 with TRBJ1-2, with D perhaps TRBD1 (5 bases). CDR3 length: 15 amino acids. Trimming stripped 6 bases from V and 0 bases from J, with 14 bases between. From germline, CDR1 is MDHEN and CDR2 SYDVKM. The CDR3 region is CASSKSGDANYGYTF. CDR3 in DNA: TGTGCCAGCAGCAAATCGGGGGATGCTAACTATGGCTACACCTTC.

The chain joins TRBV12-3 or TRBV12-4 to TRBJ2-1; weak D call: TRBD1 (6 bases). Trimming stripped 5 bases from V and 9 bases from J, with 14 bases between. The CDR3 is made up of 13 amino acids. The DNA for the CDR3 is TGTGCCAGCAGTCTCGACAGGACCGGTGAGCAGTTCTTC. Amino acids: CASSLDRTGEQFF.

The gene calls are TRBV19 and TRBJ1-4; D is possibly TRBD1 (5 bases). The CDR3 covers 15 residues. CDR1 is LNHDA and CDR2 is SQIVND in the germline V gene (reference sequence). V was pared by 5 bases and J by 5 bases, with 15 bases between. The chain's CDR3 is CASSRWEQENEKLFF. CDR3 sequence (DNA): TGTGCCAGTAGTCGGTGGGAACAGGAGAATGAAAAACTGTTTTTT.

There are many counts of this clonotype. CDR3 amino acids: CSASRSSGTDTQYF. The CDR3 region has the DNA TGCAGTGCTTCTCGGTCTAGCGGGACAGATACGCAGTATTTT. This chain joins TRBV20-1 and TRBJ2-3; 8 bases align to TRBD2. J gave up 3 bases and V 5 bases, and 7 bases lay outside the gene matches. Germline CDR1 reads DFQATT; CDR2 reads SNEGSKA (reference sequence). This CDR3 region has 14 residues.

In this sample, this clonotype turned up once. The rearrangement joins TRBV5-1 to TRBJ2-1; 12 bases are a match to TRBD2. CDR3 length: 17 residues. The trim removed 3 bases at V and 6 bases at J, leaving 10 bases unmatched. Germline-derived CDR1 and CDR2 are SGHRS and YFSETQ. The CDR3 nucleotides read TGCGCCAGCAGCTCCCACGCTAGCGGGGGGGCGGTCAATGAGCAGTTCTTC. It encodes CASSSHASGGAVNEQFF.

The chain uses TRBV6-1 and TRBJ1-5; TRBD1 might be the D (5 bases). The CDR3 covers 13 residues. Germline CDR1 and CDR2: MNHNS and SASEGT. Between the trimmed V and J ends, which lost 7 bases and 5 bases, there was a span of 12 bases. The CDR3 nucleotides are TGTGCCAGCACCCCAAGGGGTTATCAGCCCCAGCATTTT. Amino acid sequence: CASTPRGYQPQHF.

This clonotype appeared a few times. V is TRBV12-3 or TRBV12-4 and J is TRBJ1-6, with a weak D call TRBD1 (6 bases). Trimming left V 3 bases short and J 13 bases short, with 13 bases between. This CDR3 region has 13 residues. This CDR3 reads CASSFDRRDPLHF. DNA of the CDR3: TGTGCCAGCAGTTTCGACAGGAGGGATCCCCTCCACTTT.

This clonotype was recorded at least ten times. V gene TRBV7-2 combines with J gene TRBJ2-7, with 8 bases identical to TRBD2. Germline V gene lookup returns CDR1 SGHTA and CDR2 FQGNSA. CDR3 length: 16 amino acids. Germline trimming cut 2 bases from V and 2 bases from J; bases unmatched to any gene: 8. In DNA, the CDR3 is TGTGCCAGCAGCTTAAGCAGCGGGGGAATAACCTACGAGCAGTACTTC. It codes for CASSLSSGGITYEQYF.

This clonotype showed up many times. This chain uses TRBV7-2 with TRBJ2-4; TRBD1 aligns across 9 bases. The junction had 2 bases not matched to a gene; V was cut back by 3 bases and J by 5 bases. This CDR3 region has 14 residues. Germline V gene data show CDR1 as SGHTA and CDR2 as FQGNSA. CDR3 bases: TGTGCCAGCAGCTTTCGACAGGGGGAAAACATTCAGTACTTC. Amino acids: CASSFRQGENIQYF. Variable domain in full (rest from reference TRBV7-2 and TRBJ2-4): GAGVSQSPSNKVTEKGKDVELRCDPISGHTALYWYRQSLGQGLEFLIYFQGNSAPDKSGLPSDRFSAERTGGSVSTLTIQRTQQEDSAVYLCASSFRQGENIQYFGAGTRLSVL.

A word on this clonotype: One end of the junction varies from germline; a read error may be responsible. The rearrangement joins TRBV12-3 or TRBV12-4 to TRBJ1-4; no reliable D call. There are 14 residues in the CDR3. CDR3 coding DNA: TGTGCCAGCAGTCGGATCGATAGGAATGAAAAACCGTTTTTT. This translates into CASSRIDRNEKPFF.

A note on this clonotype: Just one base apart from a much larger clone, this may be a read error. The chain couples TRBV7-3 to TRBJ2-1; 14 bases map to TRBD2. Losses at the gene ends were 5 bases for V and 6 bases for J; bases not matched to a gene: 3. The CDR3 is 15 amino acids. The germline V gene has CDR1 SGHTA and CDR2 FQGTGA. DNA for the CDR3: TGTGCCAGCAGCCGACTAGCGGGGGGGGCCAATGAGCAGTTCTTC. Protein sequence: CASSRLAGGANEQFF.

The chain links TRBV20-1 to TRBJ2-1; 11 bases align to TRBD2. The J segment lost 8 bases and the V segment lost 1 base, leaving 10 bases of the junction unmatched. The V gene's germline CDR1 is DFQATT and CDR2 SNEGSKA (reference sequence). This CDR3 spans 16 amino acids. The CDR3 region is CSARGGSGGAGDEQFF. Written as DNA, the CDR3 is TGCAGTGCTAGAGGGGGTAGCGGGGGGGCTGGGGATGAGCAGTTCTTC.

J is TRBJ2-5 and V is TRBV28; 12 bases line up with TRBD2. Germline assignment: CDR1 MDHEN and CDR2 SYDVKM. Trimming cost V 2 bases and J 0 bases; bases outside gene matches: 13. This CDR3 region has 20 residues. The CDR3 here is CASSLAPTSGGIPYQETQYF. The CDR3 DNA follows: TGTGCCAGCAGTTTAGCCCCAACTAGCGGGGGGATACCGTACCAAGAGACCCAGTACTTC.

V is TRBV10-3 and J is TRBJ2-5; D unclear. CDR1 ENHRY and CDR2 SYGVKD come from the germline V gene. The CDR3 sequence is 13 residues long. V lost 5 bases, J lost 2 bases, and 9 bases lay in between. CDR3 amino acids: CAISLNGQETQYF. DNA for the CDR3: TGTGCCATCAGTCTTAATGGGCAAGAGACCCAGTACTTC.

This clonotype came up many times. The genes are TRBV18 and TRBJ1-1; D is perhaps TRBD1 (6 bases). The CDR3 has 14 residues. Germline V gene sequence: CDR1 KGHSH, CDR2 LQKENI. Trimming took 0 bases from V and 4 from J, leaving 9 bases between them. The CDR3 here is CASSPPQGRTEAFF. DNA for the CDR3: TGTGCCAGCTCACCACCGCAGGGGCGCACTGAAGCTTTCTTT.